This T cell receptor (beta chain) was documented in a study of spatial heterogeneity in lung cancer. About the study: From matched bulk RNA-seq came a T cell module score, which showed a strong correlation with TCR transcript counts in tumor regions.

This clonotype was detected many times. Antigen specificity is unknown. This CDR3 has 14 residues. Trimming removed 2 bases from V and 0 bases from J, with 2 bases in between. From germline, CDR1 is MNHEY and CDR2 SMNVEV (reference sequence). Individually, TCR cDNA molecules were each labelled with a unique molecular identifier. TCRdb fed the 5' RACE reads into MiXCR, producing one record per CDR3 protein. The data contain 8,000 to 10,000 distinct CDR3 sequences, around 9.3% of them singletons. Documented time point: sample taken at primary tumor resection. Unsorted whole RNA of tumor, nontumor lung or frozen PBMC was sequenced. Study-wide results and caveats: Coverage of tumor T cells, by estimate, reached around 7.5% for alpha chains and around 13% for beta chains. Counts that tracked tumor mutation counts were those of expanded intratumoral alpha and beta TCRs.

The specimen was lung tumor tissue, collected at surgery. The chain links TRBV27 to TRBJ2-6; D is undetermined. The source is a female donor with early-stage non-small cell lung cancer. DNA for the CDR3: TGTGCCAGCAGTTTAAACTCTGGGGCCAACGTCCTGACTTTC. Translating gives CASSLNSGANVLTF.